A selection of T cell receptor beta chains follows, all from one sample in a study of human T cells and chemical hapten exposure. TCRdb analysed the RACE reads with MiXCR anew, one entry per CDR3 protein. The data contain fewer than 85,000 distinct CDR3 sequences, roughly a tenth of them singletons. This material consisted of whole blood, taken in connection with sensitization to the hapten diphenylcyclopropenone (DPC). These receptor sequences come from a woman aged 30 to 39 with alopecia areata. Some clones in this sample may be carry-over from other donors' samples. The CDR3 runs from the conserved cysteine through the conserved F or W. Fields, in order: CDR3 DNA, CDR3 protein, J gene, V gene, D gene, clone size. A D gene is named only where the DNA matches it firmly. Only part of the rows carry a size: once, few, many, or a class if the clone is expanded.

cdr3_nt: TGCAGCGTTGTAGGACGCCATGAAGCTTTCTTT
cdr3_aa: CSVVGRHEAFF
j_call: TRBJ1-1
v_call: TRBV29-1
d_call: .
clone_size: .

cdr3_nt: TGCAGTGCTACCTCAAAAGAAGCCCAGTACTTC
cdr3_aa: CSATSKEAQYF
j_call: TRBJ2-5
v_call: TRBV20-1
d_call: .
clone_size: many

cdr3_nt: TGTGCCAGCAGTGAAGGACAGGTCCGGGGTGAGCAGTTCTTC
cdr3_aa: CASSEGQVRGEQFF
j_call: TRBJ2-1
v_call: TRBV6-2/TRBV6-3
d_call: TRBD1
clone_size: few

cdr3_nt: TGTGCCAGCAGTTACGAGACAGAGCCCCGCCACTTTGATACCCAGCATTTT
cdr3_aa: CASSYETEPRHFDTQHF
j_call: TRBJ1-5
v_call: TRBV6-2/TRBV6-3
d_call: .
clone_size: few

cdr3_nt: TGTGCCAGCTCACTGGGACAATCTAACTATGGCTACACCTTC
cdr3_aa: CASSLGQSNYGYTF
j_call: TRBJ1-2
v_call: TRBV18
d_call: .
clone_size: many

cdr3_nt: TGTGCCAGCAGGATTGGAGTAGCGGGGGGCAGGGGTACGCAGTATTTT
cdr3_aa: CASRIGVAGGRGTQYF
j_call: TRBJ2-3
v_call: TRBV6-2/TRBV6-3
d_call: TRBD2
clone_size: many

cdr3_nt: TGTGCCAGTAGTGAGGGACGGACAGTGAACACTGAAGCTTTCTTT
cdr3_aa: CASSEGRTVNTEAFF
j_call: TRBJ1-1
v_call: TRBV19
d_call: .
clone_size: many

cdr3_nt: TGTGCCAGCAGCTTACAATCCAATGCGAACACCGGGGAGCTGTTTTTT
cdr3_aa: CASSLQSNANTGELFF
j_call: TRBJ2-2
v_call: TRBV7-2
d_call: .
clone_size: many

cdr3_nt: TGTGCCAGCATTGGGACAGGGGACGGACTAGCGGGGGGGCCGTCTGATACGCAGTATTTT
cdr3_aa: CASIGTGDGLAGGPSDTQYF
j_call: TRBJ2-3
v_call: TRBV7-7
d_call: TRBD2
clone_size: many

cdr3_nt: TGTGCCAGCAGTCCTCGGACCGGCCCGTCTGAAGCTTTCTTT
cdr3_aa: CASSPRTGPSEAFF
j_call: TRBJ1-1
v_call: TRBV12-3/TRBV12-4
d_call: .
clone_size: many

cdr3_nt: TGTGCCAGCAGCCGAGGGACCGTGAACACTGAAGCTTTCTTT
cdr3_aa: CASSRGTVNTEAFF
j_call: TRBJ1-1
v_call: TRBV12-3/TRBV12-4
d_call: .
clone_size: many

cdr3_nt: TGTGCCGTTAGCGGGAGAAATTACAATGAGCAGTTCTTC
cdr3_aa: CAVSGRNYNEQFF
j_call: TRBJ2-1
v_call: TRBV10-3
d_call: TRBD2
clone_size: few

cdr3_nt: TGTGCCACCAGCAGAGTTAGTGAGTACAGACGAAAAAACATTCAGTACTTC
cdr3_aa: CATSRVSEYRRKNIQYF
j_call: TRBJ2-4
v_call: TRBV15
d_call: .
clone_size: many

cdr3_nt: TGTGCCAGCAGCTTAGGTGTGGTGGTCCAAGAGACCCAGTACTTC
cdr3_aa: CASSLGVVVQETQYF
j_call: TRBJ2-5
v_call: TRBV7-2
d_call: .
clone_size: many

cdr3_nt: TGTGCCAGCACCCCCAGACAGGGAGGTTGGGGTGAGCAGTTCTTC
cdr3_aa: CASTPRQGGWGEQFF
j_call: TRBJ2-1
v_call: TRBV7-2
d_call: .
clone_size: few

cdr3_nt: TGTGCCTATTACACAGATACGCAGTATTTT
cdr3_aa: CAYYTDTQYF
j_call: TRBJ2-3
v_call: TRBV30
d_call: .
clone_size: many

cdr3_nt: TGTGCCAGCAGCTTTGTGGGGGGTAACTACGAGCAGTACTTC
cdr3_aa: CASSFVGGNYEQYF
j_call: TRBJ2-7
v_call: TRBV13
d_call: .
clone_size: few

cdr3_nt: TGTGCCAGCAGTTTGTGGGGGCCCCAAGAGACCCAGTACTTC
cdr3_aa: CASSLWGPQETQYF
j_call: TRBJ2-5
v_call: TRBV27
d_call: .
clone_size: .

cdr3_nt: TGCGCCAGCAGCTTGTGGGTCGGGGCGCAAAACACTGAAGCTTTCTTT
cdr3_aa: CASSLWVGAQNTEAFF
j_call: TRBJ1-1
v_call: TRBV5-1
d_call: .
clone_size: .

cdr3_nt: TGTGCCAGCAGTTTTTGGTCCGGGACGCCAACCTACGAGCAGTACTTC
cdr3_aa: CASSFWSGTPTYEQYF
j_call: TRBJ2-7
v_call: TRBV12-3/TRBV12-4
d_call: .
clone_size: many

cdr3_nt: TGCGCCAGCAGCTTCGGGACAGGGGTCTACGAGCAGTACTTC
cdr3_aa: CASSFGTGVYEQYF
j_call: TRBJ2-7
v_call: TRBV5-1
d_call: TRBD1
clone_size: .

cdr3_nt: TGTGCCAGCGTAATAGCGGGGGCCCCGGGGGATGAGCAGTTCTTC
cdr3_aa: CASVIAGAPGDEQFF
j_call: TRBJ2-1
v_call: TRBV2
d_call: TRBD2
clone_size: many

cdr3_nt: TGCAGCGCAGATGGGGCTTTCTTT
cdr3_aa: CSADGAFF
j_call: TRBJ1-1
v_call: TRBV29-1
d_call: .
clone_size: .

cdr3_nt: TGTGCCAGCAGTTCACAGGAGAACACCGGGGAGCTGTTTTTT
cdr3_aa: CASSSQENTGELFF
j_call: TRBJ2-2
v_call: TRBV12-3/TRBV12-4
d_call: .
clone_size: .

cdr3_nt: TGTGCCAGCAGCAAAGCGGTACCGCCCCAGGGTGATTTCGGTCGGACTAATGAAAAACTGTTTTTT
cdr3_aa: CASSKAVPPQGDFGRTNEKLFF
j_call: TRBJ1-4
v_call: TRBV21-1
d_call: .
clone_size: .

cdr3_nt: TGTGCCAGCAGCTTAGGGCAGCTAGAGACCCAGTACTTC
cdr3_aa: CASSLGQLETQYF
j_call: TRBJ2-5
v_call: TRBV7-3
d_call: .
clone_size: many

cdr3_nt: TGTGCCAGCTCAGGCGGGGGAGGCTCCTATAATTCACCCCTCCACTTT
cdr3_aa: CASSGGGGSYNSPLHF
j_call: TRBJ1-6
v_call: TRBV18
d_call: .
clone_size: .

cdr3_nt: TGTGCCAGCAGCTCCTCTAGCGGAGCAGCCTACGAGCAGTACTTC
cdr3_aa: CASSSSSGAAYEQYF
j_call: TRBJ2-7
v_call: TRBV7-2
d_call: TRBD2
clone_size: few

cdr3_nt: TGCAGCGTTGTTCGGGGGCAGAGCTCCTACAATGAGCAGTTCTTC
cdr3_aa: CSVVRGQSSYNEQFF
j_call: TRBJ2-1
v_call: TRBV29-1
d_call: .
clone_size: many

cdr3_nt: TGTGCCAGCAGTTTTGACACCCTGAACACCGGGGAGCTGTTTTTT
cdr3_aa: CASSFDTLNTGELFF
j_call: TRBJ2-2
v_call: TRBV6-5
d_call: .
clone_size: .

cdr3_nt: TGTGCCAGCAGCTCCGGAGCGGTCGCGAAGACCCAGTACTTC
cdr3_aa: CASSSGAVAKTQYF
j_call: TRBJ2-5
v_call: TRBV11-1
d_call: .
clone_size: few

cdr3_nt: TGCAGCGTTCATAGGACAGGCTACAATGAGCAGTTCTTC
cdr3_aa: CSVHRTGYNEQFF
j_call: TRBJ2-1
v_call: TRBV29-1
d_call: TRBD1
clone_size: .

cdr3_nt: TGTGCCAGCTCACTTCGGGGCACTGAAGCTTTCTTT
cdr3_aa: CASSLRGTEAFF
j_call: TRBJ1-1
v_call: TRBV18
d_call: .
clone_size: many

cdr3_nt: TGTGCCAGCAGTGAAGTGGCTAGTTACGAGCAGTACTTC
cdr3_aa: CASSEVASYEQYF
j_call: TRBJ2-7
v_call: TRBV6-1
d_call: .
clone_size: many

cdr3_nt: TGTGCCAGCAGCCAAGGGGGGCAAAGCTACGAGCAGTACTTC
cdr3_aa: CASSQGGQSYEQYF
j_call: TRBJ2-7
v_call: TRBV2
d_call: .
clone_size: few

cdr3_nt: TGTGCCAGCAGGAGGACAGTGGCCGGTGATGAGCACTTC
cdr3_aa: CASRRTVAGDEHF
j_call: TRBJ2-7
v_call: TRBV6-2/TRBV6-3
d_call: .
clone_size: .

cdr3_nt: TGTGCCAGCAGTTTTGGGACAGGGGGCGCTGGGGCCAACGTCCTGACTTTC
cdr3_aa: CASSFGTGGAGANVLTF
j_call: TRBJ2-6
v_call: TRBV27
d_call: TRBD1
clone_size: .

cdr3_nt: TGTGCCAGCAGCCTGCGACAGGGGGGAGGCGAGCAGTACTTC
cdr3_aa: CASSLRQGGGEQYF
j_call: TRBJ2-7
v_call: TRBV7-9
d_call: TRBD1
clone_size: few

cdr3_nt: TGTGCCAGCTCACCGGCTAATTCACCCCTCCACTTT
cdr3_aa: CASSPANSPLHF
j_call: TRBJ1-6
v_call: TRBV18
d_call: .
clone_size: few

cdr3_nt: TGCAGTGCTAGAGATTTGGTGGTAGCGGGGGGCCCCCTTATTACGGCTCAGTACTTC
cdr3_aa: CSARDLVVAGGPLITAQYF
j_call: TRBJ2-5
v_call: TRBV20-1
d_call: TRBD2
clone_size: many

cdr3_nt: TGCGCCAGCACCCTAACAGGGGACACTGAAGCTTTCTTT
cdr3_aa: CASTLTGDTEAFF
j_call: TRBJ1-1
v_call: TRBV10-2
d_call: TRBD1
clone_size: many

cdr3_nt: TGTGCCAGCAGCTTACTTTTCGGGAGGGCCGCAGATACGCAGTATTTT
cdr3_aa: CASSLLFGRAADTQYF
j_call: TRBJ2-3
v_call: TRBV7-8
d_call: TRBD2
clone_size: .

cdr3_nt: TGCGCCAGCAGCCAAGTGCAGAGTGCTGGGGCCAACGTCCTGACTTTC
cdr3_aa: CASSQVQSAGANVLTF
j_call: TRBJ2-6
v_call: TRBV4-1
d_call: .
clone_size: few

cdr3_nt: TGTGCCAGCAGCTCAACCAGCTCCTATAATTCACCCCTCCACTTT
cdr3_aa: CASSSTSSYNSPLHF
j_call: TRBJ1-6
v_call: TRBV11-2
d_call: .
clone_size: many

cdr3_nt: TGTGCCAGCAGCGTAGGAGCGGGGACTACAGATACGCAGTATTTT
cdr3_aa: CASSVGAGTTDTQYF
j_call: TRBJ2-3
v_call: TRBV9
d_call: TRBD2
clone_size: many

cdr3_nt: TGCAGTGCTAGTCAGGGAAACTATGGCTACACCTTC
cdr3_aa: CSASQGNYGYTF
j_call: TRBJ1-2
v_call: TRBV20-1
d_call: .
clone_size: many

cdr3_nt: TGTGCCAGCAGGCTTACGGTCGGGACAGGGGTGGAAGCTTTCTTT
cdr3_aa: CASRLTVGTGVEAFF
j_call: TRBJ1-1
v_call: TRBV6-2/TRBV6-3
d_call: TRBD1
clone_size: many

cdr3_nt: TGTGCCAGCAGTCTGGGACTCCTGAACACCGGGGAGCTGTTTTTT
cdr3_aa: CASSLGLLNTGELFF
j_call: TRBJ2-2
v_call: TRBV27
d_call: .
clone_size: many

cdr3_nt: TGTGCCAGCAGCCTTTCAACTAGCGGGAGAATGGATGAGCAGTTCTTC
cdr3_aa: CASSLSTSGRMDEQFF
j_call: TRBJ2-1
v_call: TRBV9
d_call: TRBD2
clone_size: many

cdr3_nt: TGTGCCAGCAGTGAAGGGGCAGGGGCCTCCTACGAGCAGTACTTC
cdr3_aa: CASSEGAGASYEQYF
j_call: TRBJ2-7
v_call: TRBV2
d_call: .
clone_size: many

cdr3_nt: TGCAGTGCCCCGGTAGCGGGAGGGCCCCGAGAGACCCAGTACTTC
cdr3_aa: CSAPVAGGPRETQYF
j_call: TRBJ2-5
v_call: TRBV20-1
d_call: TRBD2
clone_size: many

cdr3_nt: TGCGCCAGCAGCCAAGGGGACAGGGTTGCCGGGGAGCTGTTTTTT
cdr3_aa: CASSQGDRVAGELFF
j_call: TRBJ2-2
v_call: TRBV4-1
d_call: TRBD1
clone_size: few

cdr3_nt: TGTGCCAGCGGAAATGACAGGGCTGGTAATTCACCCCTCCACTTT
cdr3_aa: CASGNDRAGNSPLHF
j_call: TRBJ1-6
v_call: TRBV28
d_call: TRBD1
clone_size: many

cdr3_nt: TGCAGTGCTAGATCCCTACAGGGGTTCGGTGAAGCTTTCTTT
cdr3_aa: CSARSLQGFGEAFF
j_call: TRBJ1-1
v_call: TRBV20-1
d_call: TRBD1
clone_size: .

cdr3_nt: TGTGCCAGCAGTTACCAGAGCTCTGGGGCCAACGTCCTGACTTTC
cdr3_aa: CASSYQSSGANVLTF
j_call: TRBJ2-6
v_call: TRBV2
d_call: .
clone_size: many

cdr3_nt: TGTGCTTCCACGGGGGAGACCCAGTACTTC
cdr3_aa: CASTGETQYF
j_call: TRBJ2-5
v_call: TRBV6-1
d_call: .
clone_size: .

cdr3_nt: TGCAGCGTTGAGTCGACTAGCGGAAATGAGCAGTTCTTC
cdr3_aa: CSVESTSGNEQFF
j_call: TRBJ2-1
v_call: TRBV29-1
d_call: TRBD2
clone_size: .

cdr3_nt: TGTGCCAGCAGCTTCTTGACGGTCTGGGAAACTGAAGCTTTCTTT
cdr3_aa: CASSFLTVWETEAFF
j_call: TRBJ1-1
v_call: TRBV11-2
d_call: .
clone_size: many

cdr3_nt: TGTGCCAGCAGCTTAGCCCGACTAGCGGGAGCGTACCAAGAGACCCAGTACTTC
cdr3_aa: CASSLARLAGAYQETQYF
j_call: TRBJ2-5
v_call: TRBV7-2
d_call: TRBD2
clone_size: many

cdr3_nt: TGTGCCAGCAGCCGTCCCGAGAACACTGAAGCTTTCTTT
cdr3_aa: CASSRPENTEAFF
j_call: TRBJ1-1
v_call: TRBV4-2
d_call: .
clone_size: many